This T cell receptor (beta chain) derives from a study of PD-1 blockade in classical Hodgkin lymphoma. All trial patients relapsed after autologous stem cell transplantation. CDR1 SGHRS and CDR2 YFSETQ come from the germline V gene. V was shortened by 3 bases and J by 7 bases, with 13 bases between the two germline ends. The CDR3 consists of 14 residues. The table came from immunoSEQ multiplex PCR; TCRdb's copy has only in-frame clones and leaves some out. Of fewer than 15,000 clones in the sample, around 90% are singletons; the top ten hold roughly 10%. This chain connects TRBV5-1 to TRBJ1-4; D might be TRBD1 (5 bases). This material consisted of peripheral blood mononuclear cells (PBMCs), taken at baseline. The clonotype comes from a human donor with classical Hodgkin lymphoma. DNA for the CDR3: TGCGCCAGCAGCTCAGCAGGGCTCGGTGAAAAACTGTTTTTT. It encodes CASSSAGLGEKLFF.